This T cell receptor beta chain was identified during a study of T cells after yellow fever vaccination. Worth noting for this clonotype: Its matching antigen is unknown.

Notes on the study in general: Reappearing after the booster were most of the clones from primary vaccination (around 95% CD4, approximately 88% CD8).

CDR3 length: 16 residues. The V gene lost 1 base and the J gene lost 4 bases, with 16 bases spanning the gap. Per the germline V gene, CDR1 is ENHRY and CDR2 is SYGVKD. A 5'RACE template-switching step, the method used to make TCR cDNA, added a universal primer site and UMIs. TCRdb independently ran MiXCR on the 5' RACE reads; one entry per CDR3 protein. The sample shows approximately 74,000 distinct CDR3 sequences, approximately 7% of them seen only once. The sample consisted of CD8+ T cells sorted from PBMCs, taken 5 to 6 days after the first yellow fever vaccination. This receptor was obtained from a man aged 18 to 30 who received the YFV17D yellow fever vaccine. V gene TRBV10-3 combines with J gene TRBJ1-2; the D gene is possibly TRBD1 (5 bases). As DNA, the CDR3 is TGTGCCATCAGTGAGTTTCGGAACTCGGGGCTCTATGGCTACACCTTC. Translation gives CAISEFRNSGLYGYTF.